This T cell receptor (beta chain) was sequenced in a study of OX40 agonist ivuxolimab in advanced cancers. Study-wide results and limits: Partial responders at 0.1-3.0 mg/kg had among the lowest clonal expansion. The expanded peripheral T cells' antigen specificity was not determined.

TCRdb keeps only in-frame clones here, not all; method: immunoSEQ multiplex PCR. The table lists around 44,000 clones, approximately 80% of them singletons. CDR1 is WNHNN and CDR2 is SYGVQD in the germline V gene (reference sequence). The CDR3 has 11 residues. V lost 8 bases, J lost 4 bases, and 6 bases lay in between. As for this clone: Its antigen remains unidentified. The same CDR3 arises from other DNA sequences in this sample as well.

The chain combines TRBV10-1 with TRBJ2-1; D call uncertain. Sequences were derived from CD4+ or CD8+ T cells sorted from blood, sampled in a trial of the OX40 agonist ivuxolimab. The sequence derives from an adult with an advanced solid tumor such as melanoma, head and neck, liver or kidney cancer. CDR3: CASGSYNEQFF. CDR3 sequence (DNA): TGCGCCAGCGGTAGTTACAATGAGCAGTTCTTC.